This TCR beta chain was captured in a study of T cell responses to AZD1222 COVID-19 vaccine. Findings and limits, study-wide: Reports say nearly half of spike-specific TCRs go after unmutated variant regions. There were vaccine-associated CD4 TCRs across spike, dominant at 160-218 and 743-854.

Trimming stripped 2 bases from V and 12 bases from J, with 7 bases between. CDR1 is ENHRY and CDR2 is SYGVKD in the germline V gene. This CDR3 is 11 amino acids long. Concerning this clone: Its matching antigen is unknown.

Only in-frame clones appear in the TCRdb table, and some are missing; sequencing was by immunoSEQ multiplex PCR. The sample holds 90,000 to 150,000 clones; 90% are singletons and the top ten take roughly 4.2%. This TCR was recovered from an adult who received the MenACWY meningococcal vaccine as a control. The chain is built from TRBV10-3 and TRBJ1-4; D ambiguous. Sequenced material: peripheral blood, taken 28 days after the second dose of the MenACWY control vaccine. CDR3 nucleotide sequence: TGTGCCATCAGTGAGGGGGAGGAACTGTTTTTT. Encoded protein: CAISEGEELFF.